Given below is one T cell receptor (beta chain) in context. Its cognate antigen is unknown. Profiled with immunoSEQ multiplex PCR; TCRdb holds only in-frame clones, not every one. Here the sample spans 4,900 or so clones, roughly 80% being singletons. Trimming shortened V by 4 bases and J by 3 bases, and 14 bases separated the two germline ends. CDR1 is SEHNR and CDR2 is FQNEAQ in the germline V gene (reference sequence). This CDR3 is built from 15 residues. The record originates from a study of immune evolution from preneoplasia to lung adenocarcinoma. Overall study results and limits: From normal lung to invasive adenocarcinoma, top clone frequencies appeared to decrease.

The sample consisted of FFPE minimally invasive lung adenocarcinoma tissue. The chain combines TRBV7-9 with TRBJ2-3; TRBD2 might be the D (8 bases). The TCR originated in a person aged 45-69 years with lung adenocarcinoma. This CDR3 reads CASSSGQRGTDTQYF. CDR3 nucleotide sequence: TGTGCCAGCAGCTCGGGACAGCGGGGGACAGATACGCAGTATTTT. Complete variable domain (other parts from reference TRBV7-9 and TRBJ2-3): DTGVSQNPRHKITKRGQNVTFRCDPISEHNRLYWYRQTLGQGPEFLTYFQNEAQLEKSRLLSDRFSAERPKGSFSTLEIQRTEQGDSAMYLCASSSGQRGTDTQYFGPGTRLTVL.